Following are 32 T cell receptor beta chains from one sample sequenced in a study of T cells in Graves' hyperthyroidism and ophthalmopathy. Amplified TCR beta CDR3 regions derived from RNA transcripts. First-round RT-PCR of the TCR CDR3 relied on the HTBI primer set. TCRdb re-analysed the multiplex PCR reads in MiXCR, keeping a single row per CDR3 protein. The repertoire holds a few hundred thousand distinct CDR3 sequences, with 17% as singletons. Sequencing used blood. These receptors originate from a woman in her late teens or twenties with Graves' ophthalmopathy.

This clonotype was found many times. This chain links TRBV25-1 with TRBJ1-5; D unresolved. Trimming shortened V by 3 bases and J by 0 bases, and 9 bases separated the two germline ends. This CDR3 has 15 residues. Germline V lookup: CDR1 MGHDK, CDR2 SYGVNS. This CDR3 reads CASSEGKNSNQPQHF. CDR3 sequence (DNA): TGTGCCAGCAGTGAGGGGAAGAATAGCAATCAGCCCCAGCATTTT.

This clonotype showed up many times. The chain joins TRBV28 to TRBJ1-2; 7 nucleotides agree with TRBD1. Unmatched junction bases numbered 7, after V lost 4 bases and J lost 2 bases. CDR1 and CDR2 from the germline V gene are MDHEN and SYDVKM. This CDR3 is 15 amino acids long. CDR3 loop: CASSSGTDSNYGYTF. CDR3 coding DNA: TGTGCCAGCAGTTCTGGGACAGACTCAAACTATGGCTACACCTTC.

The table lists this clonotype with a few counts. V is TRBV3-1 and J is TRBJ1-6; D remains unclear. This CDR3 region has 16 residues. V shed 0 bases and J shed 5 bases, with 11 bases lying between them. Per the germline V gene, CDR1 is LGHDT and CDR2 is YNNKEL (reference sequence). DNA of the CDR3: TGTGCCAGCAGCCAAGAATGGGTATCCGATAATTCACCCCTCCACTTT. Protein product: CASSQEWVSDNSPLHF.

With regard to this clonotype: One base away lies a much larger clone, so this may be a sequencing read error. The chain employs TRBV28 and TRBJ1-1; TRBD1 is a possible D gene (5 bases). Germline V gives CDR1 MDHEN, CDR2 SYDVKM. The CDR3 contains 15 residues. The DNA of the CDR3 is TGTGCCAGCGGTTTATTACGACAGTTGAACACTGAAGCTTTCTTT. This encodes CASGLLRQLNTEAFF.

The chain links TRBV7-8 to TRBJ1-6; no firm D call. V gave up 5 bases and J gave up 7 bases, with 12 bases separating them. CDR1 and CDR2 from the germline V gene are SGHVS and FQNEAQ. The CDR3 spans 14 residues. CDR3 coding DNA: TGTGCCAGCAGCCCTGTTAGGGCAAATTCACCCCTCCACTTT. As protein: CASSPVRANSPLHF.

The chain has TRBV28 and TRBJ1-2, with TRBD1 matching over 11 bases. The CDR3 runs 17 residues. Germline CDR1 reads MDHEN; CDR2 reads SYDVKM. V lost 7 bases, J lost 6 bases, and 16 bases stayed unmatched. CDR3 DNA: TGTGCCAGCAACTCCCCCGGGACAGGGGGGAAGGAGAATGGCTACACCTTC. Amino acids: CASNSPGTGGKENGYTF.

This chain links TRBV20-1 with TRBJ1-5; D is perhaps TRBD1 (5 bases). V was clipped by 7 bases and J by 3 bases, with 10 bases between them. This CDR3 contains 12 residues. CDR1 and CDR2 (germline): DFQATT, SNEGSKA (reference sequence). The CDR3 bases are TGCAGTGTGGGGCGTTTCAATCAGCCCCAGCATTTT. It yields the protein CSVGRFNQPQHF.

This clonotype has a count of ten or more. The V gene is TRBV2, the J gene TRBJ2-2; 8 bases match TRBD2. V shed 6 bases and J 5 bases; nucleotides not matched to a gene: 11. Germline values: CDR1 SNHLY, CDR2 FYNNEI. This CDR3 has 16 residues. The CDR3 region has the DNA TGTGCCAGCAGACCCACGGCGGGAGGTTTTACCGGGGAGCTGTTTTTT. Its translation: CASRPTAGGFTGELFF.

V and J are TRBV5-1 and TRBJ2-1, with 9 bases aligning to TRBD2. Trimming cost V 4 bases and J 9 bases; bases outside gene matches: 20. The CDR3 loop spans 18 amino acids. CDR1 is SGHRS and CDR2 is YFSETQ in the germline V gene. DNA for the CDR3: TGCGCCAGCAGCAAGAACCGCGGGGGGGCCAGCCGACTAGTTGAGCAGTTCTTC. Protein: CASSKNRGGASRLVEQFF.

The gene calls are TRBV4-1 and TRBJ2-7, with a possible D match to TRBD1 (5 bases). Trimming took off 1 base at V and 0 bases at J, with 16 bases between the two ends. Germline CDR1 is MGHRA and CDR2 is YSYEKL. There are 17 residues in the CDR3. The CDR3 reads CASSQVTGEYDSYEQYF. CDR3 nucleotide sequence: TGCGCCAGCAGCCAAGTAACAGGCGAATATGACTCCTACGAGCAGTACTTC.

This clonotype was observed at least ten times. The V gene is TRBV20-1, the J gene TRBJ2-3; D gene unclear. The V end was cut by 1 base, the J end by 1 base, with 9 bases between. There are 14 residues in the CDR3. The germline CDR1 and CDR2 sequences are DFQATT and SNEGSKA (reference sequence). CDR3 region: CSARGRGGTDTQYF. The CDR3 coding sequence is TGCAGTGCTAGAGGTAGAGGAGGCACAGATACGCAGTATTTT.

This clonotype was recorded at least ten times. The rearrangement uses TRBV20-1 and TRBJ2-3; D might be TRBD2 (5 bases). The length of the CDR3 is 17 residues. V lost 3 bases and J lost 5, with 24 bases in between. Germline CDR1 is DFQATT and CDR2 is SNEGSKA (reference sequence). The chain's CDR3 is CSASRGSLAIWRDTQYF. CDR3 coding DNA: TGCAGTGCTAGTCGTGGGAGCTTAGCAATATGGAGAGATACGCAGTATTTT.

The CDR3 protein is CASSQVQSGITFKGGELFF. CDR3 nucleotide sequence: TGTGCCAGCAGCCAAGTTCAGAGCGGGATAACATTCAAGGGCGGGGAGCTGTTTTTT. The rearrangement uses TRBV3-1 and TRBJ2-2, with 7 positions matching TRBD2. CDR3 length equals 19 residues. V shed 1 base and J 7 bases; nucleotides not matched to a gene: 18. Germline CDR1 LGHDT, CDR2 YNNKEL (reference sequence). Variable domain in full (rest from reference TRBV3-1 and TRBJ2-2): DTAVSQTPKYLVTQMGNDKSIKCEQNLGHDTMYWYKQDSKKFLKIMFSYNNKELIINETVPNRFSPKSPDKAHLNLHINSLELGDSAVYFCASSQVQSGITFKGGELFFGEGSRLTVL.

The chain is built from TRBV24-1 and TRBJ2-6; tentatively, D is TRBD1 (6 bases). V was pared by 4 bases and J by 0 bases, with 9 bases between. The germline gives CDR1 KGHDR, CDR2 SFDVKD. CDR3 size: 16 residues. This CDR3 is CATSEQGLSGANVLTF. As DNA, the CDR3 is TGTGCCACCAGTGAACAGGGCCTCTCTGGGGCCAACGTCCTGACTTTC.

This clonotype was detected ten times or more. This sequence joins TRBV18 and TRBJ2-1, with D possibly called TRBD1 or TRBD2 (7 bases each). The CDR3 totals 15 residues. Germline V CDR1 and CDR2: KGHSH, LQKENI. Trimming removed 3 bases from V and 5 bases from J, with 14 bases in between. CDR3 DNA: TGTGCCAGCTCACCCGGAGCGGGACAGAACAATGAGCAGTTCTTC. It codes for CASSPGAGQNNEQFF.

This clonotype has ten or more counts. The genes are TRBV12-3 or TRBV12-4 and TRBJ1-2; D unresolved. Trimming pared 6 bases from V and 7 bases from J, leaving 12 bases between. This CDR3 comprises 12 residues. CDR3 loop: CASSDTFGGYTF. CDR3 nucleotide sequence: TGTGCCAGCAGCGACACCTTTGGTGGCTACACCTTC.

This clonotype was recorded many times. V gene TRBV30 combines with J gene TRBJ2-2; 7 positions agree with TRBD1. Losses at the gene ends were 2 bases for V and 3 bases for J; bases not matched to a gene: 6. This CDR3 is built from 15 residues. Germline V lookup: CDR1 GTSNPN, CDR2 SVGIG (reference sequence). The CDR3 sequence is CAWSPQGSYTGELFF. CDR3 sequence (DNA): TGTGCCTGGAGTCCACAGGGGTCGTACACCGGGGAGCTGTTTTTT.

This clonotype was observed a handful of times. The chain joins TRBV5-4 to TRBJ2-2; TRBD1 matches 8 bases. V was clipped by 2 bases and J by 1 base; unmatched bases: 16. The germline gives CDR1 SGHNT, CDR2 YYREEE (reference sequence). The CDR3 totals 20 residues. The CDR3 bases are TGTGCCAGCAGCTTTTCAGCAGGGGGCTCGCTACTTCAGAACACCGGGGAGCTGTTTTTT. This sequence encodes CASSFSAGGSLLQNTGELFF.

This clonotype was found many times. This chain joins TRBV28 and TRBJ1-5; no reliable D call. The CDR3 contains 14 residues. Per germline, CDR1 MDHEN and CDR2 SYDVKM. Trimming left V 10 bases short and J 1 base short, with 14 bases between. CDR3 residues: CATTLLDSNQPQHF. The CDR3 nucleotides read TGTGCCACCACCCTACTAGACAGCAATCAGCCCCAGCATTTT.

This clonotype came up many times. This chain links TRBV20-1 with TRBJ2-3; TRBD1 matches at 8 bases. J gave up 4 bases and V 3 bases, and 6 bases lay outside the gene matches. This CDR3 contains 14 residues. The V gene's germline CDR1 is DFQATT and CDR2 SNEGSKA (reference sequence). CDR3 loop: CSASSPGGADTQYF. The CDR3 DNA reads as TGCAGTGCTAGTAGTCCAGGGGGCGCAGATACGCAGTATTTT.

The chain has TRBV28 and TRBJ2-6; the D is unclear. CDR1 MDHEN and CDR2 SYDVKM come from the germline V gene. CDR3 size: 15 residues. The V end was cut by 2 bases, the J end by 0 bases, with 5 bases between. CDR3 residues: CASSLPVSGANVLTF. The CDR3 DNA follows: TGTGCCAGCAGTTTACCTGTCTCTGGGGCCAACGTCCTGACTTTC.

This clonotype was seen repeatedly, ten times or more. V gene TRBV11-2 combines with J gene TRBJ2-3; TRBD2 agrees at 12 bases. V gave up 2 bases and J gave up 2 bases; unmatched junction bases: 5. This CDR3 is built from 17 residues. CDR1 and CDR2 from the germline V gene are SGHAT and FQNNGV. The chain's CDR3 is CASSLSSGGATTDTQYF. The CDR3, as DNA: TGTGCCAGCAGCTTATCTAGCGGGGGGGCCACCACAGATACGCAGTATTTT.

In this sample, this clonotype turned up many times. DNA for the CDR3: TGTGCCAGCAGTCCCCTCGTACAGGGGAGGTATGGCTACACCTTC. Protein: CASSPLVQGRYGYTF. This chain uses TRBV28 with TRBJ1-2; 7 bases map to TRBD1. The ends lost 5 bases at V and 5 bases at J; junction bases unmatched: 11. CDR3 length: 15 amino acids. CDR1 and CDR2 from the germline V gene are MDHEN and SYDVKM.

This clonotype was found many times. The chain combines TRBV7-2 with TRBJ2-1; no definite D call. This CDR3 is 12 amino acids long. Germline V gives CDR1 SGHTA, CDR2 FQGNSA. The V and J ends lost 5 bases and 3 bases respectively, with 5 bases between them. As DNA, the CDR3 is TGTGCCAGCAGCAAAGACTACAATGAGCAGTTCTTC. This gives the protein CASSKDYNEQFF. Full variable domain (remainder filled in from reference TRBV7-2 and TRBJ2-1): GAGVSQSPSNKVTEKGKDVELRCDPISGHTALYWYRQSLGQGLEFLIYFQGNSAPDKSGLPSDRFSAERTGGSVSTLTIQRTQQEDSAVYLCASSKDYNEQFFGPGTRLTVL.

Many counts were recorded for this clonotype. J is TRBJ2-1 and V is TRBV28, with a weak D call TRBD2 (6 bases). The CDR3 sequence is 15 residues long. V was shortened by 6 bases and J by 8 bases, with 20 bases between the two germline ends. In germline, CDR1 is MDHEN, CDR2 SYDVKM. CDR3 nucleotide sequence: TGTGCCAGCAGACTACGAGGTACGGGGGTTGATGAGCAGTTCTTC. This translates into CASRLRGTGVDEQFF.

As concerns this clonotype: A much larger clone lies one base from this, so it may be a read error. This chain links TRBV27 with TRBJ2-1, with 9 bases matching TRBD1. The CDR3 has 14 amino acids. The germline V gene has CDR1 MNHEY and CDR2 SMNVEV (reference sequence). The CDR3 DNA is TGTGCCAGCAGTGCCGGGACAGGGAGAAATGAGCAGCTCTTC. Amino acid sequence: CASSAGTGRNEQLF.

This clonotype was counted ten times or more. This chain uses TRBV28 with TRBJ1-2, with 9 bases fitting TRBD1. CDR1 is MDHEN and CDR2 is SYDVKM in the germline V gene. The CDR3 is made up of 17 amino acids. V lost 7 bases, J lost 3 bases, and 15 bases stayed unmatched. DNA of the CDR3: TGTGCCAGCAACCCCGGAGGACAGGGGAACCCCCACTATGGCTACACCTTC. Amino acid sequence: CASNPGGQGNPHYGYTF.

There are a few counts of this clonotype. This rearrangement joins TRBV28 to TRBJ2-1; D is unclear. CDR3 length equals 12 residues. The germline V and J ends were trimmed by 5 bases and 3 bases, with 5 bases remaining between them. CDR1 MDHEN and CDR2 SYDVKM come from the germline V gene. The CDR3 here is CASSPYYNEQFF. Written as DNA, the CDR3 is TGTGCCAGCAGTCCGTACTACAATGAGCAGTTCTTC.

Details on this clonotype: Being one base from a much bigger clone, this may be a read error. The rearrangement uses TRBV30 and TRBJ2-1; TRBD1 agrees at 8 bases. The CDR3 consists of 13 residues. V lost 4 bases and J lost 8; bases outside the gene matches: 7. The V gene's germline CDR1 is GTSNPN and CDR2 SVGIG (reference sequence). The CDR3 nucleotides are TGTGCCTGGACCCTAGACAGGGGACATGAGCAGTTCTTC. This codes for CAWTLDRGHEQFF.

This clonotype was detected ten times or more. CDR3 nucleotides: TGCAGTGCTAGTAGCGGGAGTCCCGACTTGGAGACCCAGTACTTC. This codes for CSASSGSPDLETQYF. This chain uses TRBV20-1 with TRBJ2-5; 9 bases are shared with TRBD2. Germline values: CDR1 DFQATT, CDR2 SNEGSKA (reference sequence). The CDR3 consists of 15 residues. V gave up 3 bases and J gave up 5 bases; unmatched junction bases: 10.

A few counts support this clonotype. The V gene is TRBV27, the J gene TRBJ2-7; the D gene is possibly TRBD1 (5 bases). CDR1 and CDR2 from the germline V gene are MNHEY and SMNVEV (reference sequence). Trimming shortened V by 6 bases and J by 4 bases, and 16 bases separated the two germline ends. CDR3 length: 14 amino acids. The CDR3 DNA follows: TGTGCCAGCAGGACAGACCTGGGGCCTTACGAGCAGTACTTC. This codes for CASRTDLGPYEQYF.

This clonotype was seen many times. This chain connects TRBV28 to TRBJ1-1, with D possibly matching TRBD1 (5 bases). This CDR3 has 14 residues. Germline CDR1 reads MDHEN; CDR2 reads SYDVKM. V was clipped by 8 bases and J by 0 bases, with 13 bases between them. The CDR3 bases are TGTGCCAGCCGACTACAGGACATGAACACTGAAGCTTTCTTT. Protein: CASRLQDMNTEAFF.